The 3 T cell receptor beta chains reported below all come from one sample, sequenced in a study of neurological immune-mediated disorders. Each CDR3 protein gets one entry after TCRdb re-called the 5' RACE reads with MiXCR. The repertoire holds roughly 38,000 distinct CDR3 sequences, with roughly 7% as singletons. The sequencing input was PBMCs. All receptors come from a middle-aged woman in good health.

As regards this clonotype: This clone may be a read error of a much larger clone one base away. The CDR3 end shows no conserved phenylalanine or tryptophan, and so a read error is likely. The rearrangement uses TRBV5-1 and TRBJ1-2; D is perhaps TRBD1 (5 bases). This CDR3 spans 14 amino acids. Trimming took 5 bases from V and 3 from J, leaving 14 bases between them. Germline assignment: CDR1 SGHRS and CDR2 YFSETQ. CDR3 sequence (DNA): TGCGCCAGCAGTCCAGCCGGGGGGGACTATGGCTACACCTTA. Its translation: CASSPAGGDYGYTL.

This clonotype occurred many times. The gene calls are TRBV5-6 and TRBJ1-6, with a weak D call TRBD1 (5 bases). Germline V gene sequence: CDR1 SGHDT, CDR2 YYEEEE. Trimming stripped 5 bases from V and 7 bases from J, with 16 bases between. CDR3 length: 15 residues. As DNA, the CDR3 is TGTGCCAGCAGTCCTCGTGGGGGGGTCAATTCACCCCTCCACTTT. Protein product: CASSPRGGVNSPLHF.

This clonotype came up many times. The J gene is TRBJ2-7, the V gene TRBV20-1, with D uncertain. This CDR3 has 12 amino acids. Trimming shortened V by 0 bases and J by 4 bases, and 7 bases separated the two germline ends. Germline V lookup: CDR1 DFQATT, CDR2 SNEGSKA (reference sequence). CDR3 bases: TGCAGTGCTAGAGATCCCCGGTACGAGCAGTACTTC. Translating it yields CSARDPRYEQYF.